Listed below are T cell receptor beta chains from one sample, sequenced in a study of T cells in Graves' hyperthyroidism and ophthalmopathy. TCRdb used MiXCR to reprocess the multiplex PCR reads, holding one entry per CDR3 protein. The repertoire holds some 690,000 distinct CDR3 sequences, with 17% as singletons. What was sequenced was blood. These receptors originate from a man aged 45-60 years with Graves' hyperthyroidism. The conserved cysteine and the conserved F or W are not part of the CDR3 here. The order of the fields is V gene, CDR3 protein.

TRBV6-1 ASSFTGTPYEQY
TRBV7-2 ASRDRRSGANVLT
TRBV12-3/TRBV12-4 ASSTVSGAGANVLT
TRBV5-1 ASSLNGDSQETQY
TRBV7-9 ASSLSLGGRTEAF
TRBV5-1 ASSLGLDSNQPQH
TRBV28 ASSFFGEGGNTEAF
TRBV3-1 ASSQGTGYEQY
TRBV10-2 ASSEGPGGYT
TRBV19 ASRDRGTNEQY
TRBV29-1 SVEGNSERAPNEQF
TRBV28 ASSLTRHPIVGEQY
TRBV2 ASRLTSGYEQY
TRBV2 ASGGLAGPSSYNEQF
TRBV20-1 SAREPAGANGQF
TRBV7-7 ASSLASSGSYNEQF